The rows below give T cell receptor beta chains drawn from one sample of a study of blood T cell repertoires in COVID-19. Produced via immunoSEQ multiplex PCR; TCRdb's table is partial and in-frame only. Altogether more than 65,000 clones are present, roughly four fifths being singletons, with the ten largest covering 15% to 20%. Sequencing was carried out using peripheral blood. The receptors come from a woman of 80 years or more with active or convalescent COVID-19. Each CDR3 is given without its conserved first and last residue. Clone size is shown for a subset of rows, as once, few, many or a class of expanded clone.

clone_size,cdr3_length,j_call,v_call,cdr3_aa
NA,13,TRBJ2-1,TRBV11-3,ASSSLAGGPNEQF
NA,13,TRBJ2-5,TRBV5-5,ASSAGPTDKETQY
NA,11,TRBJ1-2,TRBV9,ASSPSGSTLYT
NA,13,TRBJ1-1,TRBV5-1,ASSLVDREQQEAF
many,15,TRBJ2-1,TRBV9,ASSFGTSGGAVNEQF
NA,12,TRBJ2-7,TRBV7-2,ASSFARTEYEQY
NA,13,TRBJ1-2,TRBV28,ASSPGTGISYGYT
once,16,TRBJ2-1,TRBV5-1,ASSLVLAGDRSYNEQF
few,13,TRBJ1-5,TRBV6-5,ASTPIPDSYQPQH
few,14,TRBJ1-5,TRBV27,ASSSTATWGNQPQH
NA,13,TRBJ2-7,TRBV27,ASSRTGGYPYEQY
NA,13,TRBJ1-4,TRBV6-5,ASSSIGGLETKLF
NA,12,TRBJ2-3,TRBV27,ASGLAGGTDTQY
NA,11,TRBJ1-2,TRBV27,ASSPLGTPGYT
NA,10,TRBJ1-2,TRBV3-1/TRBV3-2,ASSRTRDGYT
NA,11,TRBJ1-1,TRBV5-1,ASSLGQGPEAF
NA,12,TRBJ2-1,TRBV4-1,ASSHPRRWDEQF
NA,11,TRBJ2-3,TRBV2,ASTRSPAGTQY
few,13,TRBJ2-2,TRBV7-8,ASSWGTGYTGELF
NA,10,TRBJ1-1,TRBV9,ASSAAHTEAF
NA,10,TRBJ2-1,TRBV27,ASSNRGDEQF
once,12,TRBJ2-2,TRBV3-1/TRBV3-2,ASRRSDGGGELF
NA,10,TRBJ1-1,TRBV5-1,ASRSGTAEAF
NA,13,TRBJ2-2,TRBV4-3,ASSQEGGETGELF
NA,13,TRBJ2-5,TRBV6-5,ASSRLAGGRETQY
NA,14,TRBJ2-5,TRBV4-2,ASSQGAEGSPETQY